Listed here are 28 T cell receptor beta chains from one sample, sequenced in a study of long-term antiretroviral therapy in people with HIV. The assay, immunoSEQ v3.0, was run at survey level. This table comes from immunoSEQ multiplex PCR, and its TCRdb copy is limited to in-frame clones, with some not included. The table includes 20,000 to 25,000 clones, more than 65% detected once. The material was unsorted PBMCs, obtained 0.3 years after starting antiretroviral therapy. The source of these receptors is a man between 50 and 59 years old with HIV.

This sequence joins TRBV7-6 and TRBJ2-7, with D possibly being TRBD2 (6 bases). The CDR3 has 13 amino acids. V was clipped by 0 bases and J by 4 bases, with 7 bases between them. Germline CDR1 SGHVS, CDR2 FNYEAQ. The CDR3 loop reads CASSLAAGYEQYF. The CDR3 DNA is TGTGCCAGCAGCTTAGCGGCGGGGTACGAGCAGTACTTC. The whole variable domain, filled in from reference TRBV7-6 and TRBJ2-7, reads GAGVSQSPRYKVTKRGQDVALRCDPISGHVSLYWYRQALGQGPEFLTYFNYEAQQDKSGLPNDRFSAERPEGSISTLTIQRTEQRDSAMYRCASSLAAGYEQYFGPGTRLTVT.

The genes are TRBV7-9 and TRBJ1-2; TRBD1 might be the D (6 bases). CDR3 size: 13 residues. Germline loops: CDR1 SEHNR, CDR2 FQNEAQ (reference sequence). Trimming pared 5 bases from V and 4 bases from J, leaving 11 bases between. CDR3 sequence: CASSPTDSYGYTF. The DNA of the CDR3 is TGTGCCAGCAGCCCCACGGACAGCTATGGCTACACCTTC.

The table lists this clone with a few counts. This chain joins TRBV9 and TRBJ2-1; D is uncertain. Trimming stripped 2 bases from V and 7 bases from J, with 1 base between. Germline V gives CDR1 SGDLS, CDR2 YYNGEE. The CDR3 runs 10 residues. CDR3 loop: CASSVNEQFF. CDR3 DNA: TGTGCCAGCAGCGTTAATGAGCAGTTCTTC.

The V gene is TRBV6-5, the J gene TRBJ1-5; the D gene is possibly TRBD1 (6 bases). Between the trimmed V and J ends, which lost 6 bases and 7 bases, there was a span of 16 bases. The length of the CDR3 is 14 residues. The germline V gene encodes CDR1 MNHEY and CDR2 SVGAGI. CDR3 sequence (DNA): TGTGCCAGCAGACAGGACAGTTTCGGACAGCCCCAGCATTTT. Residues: CASRQDSFGQPQHF.

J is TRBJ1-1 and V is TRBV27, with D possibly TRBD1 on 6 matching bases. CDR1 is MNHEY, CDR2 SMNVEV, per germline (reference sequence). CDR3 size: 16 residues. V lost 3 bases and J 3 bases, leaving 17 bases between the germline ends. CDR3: CASSFYPPDRYTEAFF. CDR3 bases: TGTGCCAGCAGTTTCTACCCCCCGGACAGATACACTGAAGCTTTCTTT.

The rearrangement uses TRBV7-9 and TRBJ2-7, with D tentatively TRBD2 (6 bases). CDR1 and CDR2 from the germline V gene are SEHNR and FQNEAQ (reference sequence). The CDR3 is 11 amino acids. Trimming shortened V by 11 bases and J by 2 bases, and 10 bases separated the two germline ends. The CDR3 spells CAAGRTYEQYF. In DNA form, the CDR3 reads TGTGCCGCGGGGAGGACCTACGAGCAGTACTTC.

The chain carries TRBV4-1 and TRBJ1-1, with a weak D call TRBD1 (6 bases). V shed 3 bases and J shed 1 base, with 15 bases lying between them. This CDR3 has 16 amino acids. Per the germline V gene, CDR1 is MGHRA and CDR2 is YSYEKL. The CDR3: CASSHSQGAGNTEAFF. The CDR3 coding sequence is TGCGCCAGCAGCCATTCACAGGGTGCCGGGAACACTGAAGCTTTCTTT.

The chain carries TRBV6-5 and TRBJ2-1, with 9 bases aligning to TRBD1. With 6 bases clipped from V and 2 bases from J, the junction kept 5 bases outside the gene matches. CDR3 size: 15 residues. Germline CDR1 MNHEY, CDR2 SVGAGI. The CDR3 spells CASRRDRAAYNEQFF. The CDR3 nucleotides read TGTGCCAGCAGGCGGGACAGGGCTGCCTACAATGAGCAGTTCTTC.

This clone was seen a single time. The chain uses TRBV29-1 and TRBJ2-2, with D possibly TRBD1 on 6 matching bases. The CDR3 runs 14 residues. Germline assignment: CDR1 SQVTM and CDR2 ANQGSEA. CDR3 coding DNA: TGCAGTATCCGGGACATGCATAACACCGGGGAGCTGTTTTTT. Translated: CSIRDMHNTGELFF.

CDR3 loop: CASSPVLGSDEQFF. The CDR3 nucleotides read TGTGCCAGCTCACCAGTGCTCGGGTCGGATGAGCAGTTCTTC. The J gene is TRBJ2-1, the V gene TRBV18, with D unresolved. This CDR3 contains 14 residues. CDR1 is KGHSH and CDR2 is LQKENI in the germline V gene. Trimming pared 2 bases from V and 8 bases from J, leaving 13 bases between.

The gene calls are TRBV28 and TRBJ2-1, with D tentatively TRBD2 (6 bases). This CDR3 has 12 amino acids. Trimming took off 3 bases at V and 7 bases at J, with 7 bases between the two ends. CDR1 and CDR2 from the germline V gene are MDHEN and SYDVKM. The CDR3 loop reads CASSLTRNEQFF. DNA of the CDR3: TGTGCCAGCAGTTTGACTAGAAATGAGCAGTTCTTC.

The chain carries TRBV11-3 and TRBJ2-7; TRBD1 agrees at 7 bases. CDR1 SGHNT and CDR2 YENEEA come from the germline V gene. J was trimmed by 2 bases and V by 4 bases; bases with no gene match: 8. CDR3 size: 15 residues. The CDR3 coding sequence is TGTGCCAGCAGCTCGCCGGGACAGCCTCCCTACGAGCAGTACTTC. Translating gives CASSSPGQPPYEQYF.

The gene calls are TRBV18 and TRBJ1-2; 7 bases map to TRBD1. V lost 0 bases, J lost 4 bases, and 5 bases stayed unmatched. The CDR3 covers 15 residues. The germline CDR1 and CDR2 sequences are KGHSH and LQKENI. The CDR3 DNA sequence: TGTGCCAGCTCACCACCGGCAGGGGGTGGCTATGGCTACACCTTC. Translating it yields CASSPPAGGGYGYTF.

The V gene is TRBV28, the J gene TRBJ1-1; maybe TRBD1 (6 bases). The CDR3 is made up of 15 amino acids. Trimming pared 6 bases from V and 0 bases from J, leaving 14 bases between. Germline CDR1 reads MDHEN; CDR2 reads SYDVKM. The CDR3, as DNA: TGTGCCAGCAGGAGACAGGTGATCTTGAACACTGAAGCTTTCTTT. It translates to CASRRQVILNTEAFF.

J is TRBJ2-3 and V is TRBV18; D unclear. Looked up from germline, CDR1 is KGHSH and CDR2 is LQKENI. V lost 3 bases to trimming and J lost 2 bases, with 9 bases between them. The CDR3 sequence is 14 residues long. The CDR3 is CASSPYGATDTQYF. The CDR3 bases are TGTGCCAGCTCACCCTACGGCGCCACAGATACGCAGTATTTT.

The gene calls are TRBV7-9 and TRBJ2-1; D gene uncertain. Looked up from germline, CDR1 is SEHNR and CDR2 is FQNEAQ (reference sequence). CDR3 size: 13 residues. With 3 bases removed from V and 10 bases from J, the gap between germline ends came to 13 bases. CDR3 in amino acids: CASSLTLGGEQFF. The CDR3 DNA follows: TGTGCCAGCAGCTTGACCCTGGGTGGCGAGCAGTTCTTC. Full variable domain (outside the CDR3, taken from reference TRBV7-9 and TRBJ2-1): DTGVSQNPRHKITKRGQNVTFRCDPISEHNRLYWYRQTLGQGPEFLTYFQNEAQLEKSRLLSDRFSAERPKGSFSTLEIQRTEQGDSAMYLCASSLTLGGEQFFGPGTRLTVL.

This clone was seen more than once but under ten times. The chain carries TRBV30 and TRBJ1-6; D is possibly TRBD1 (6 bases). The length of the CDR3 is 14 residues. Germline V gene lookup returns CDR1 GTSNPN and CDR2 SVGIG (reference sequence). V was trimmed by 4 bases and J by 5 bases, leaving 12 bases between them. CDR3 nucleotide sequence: TGTGCCTGGAATCCGGGACACGATAATTCACCCCTCCACTTT. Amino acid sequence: CAWNPGHDNSPLHF.

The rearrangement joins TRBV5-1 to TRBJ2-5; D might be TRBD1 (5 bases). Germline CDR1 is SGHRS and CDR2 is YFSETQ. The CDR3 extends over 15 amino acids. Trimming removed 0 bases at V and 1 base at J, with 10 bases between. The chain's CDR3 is CASSLEGQGQETQYF. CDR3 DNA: TGCGCCAGCAGCTTGGAGGGTCAGGGCCAAGAGACCCAGTACTTC.

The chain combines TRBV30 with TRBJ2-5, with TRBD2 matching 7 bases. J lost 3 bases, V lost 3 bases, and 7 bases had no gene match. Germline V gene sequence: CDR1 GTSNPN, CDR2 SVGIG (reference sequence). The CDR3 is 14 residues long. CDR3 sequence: CAWSPWGGEETQYF. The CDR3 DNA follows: TGTGCCTGGAGCCCCTGGGGGGGAGAAGAGACCCAGTACTTC.

CDR3: CASSFSGSQETQYF. DNA for the CDR3: TGTGCCAGCAGCTTCAGCGGCTCTCAAGAGACCCAGTACTTC. The J gene is TRBJ2-5, the V gene TRBV7-9; D possibly corresponds to TRBD2 (5 bases). Germline loops: CDR1 SEHNR, CDR2 FQNEAQ (reference sequence). The CDR3 runs 14 residues. Trimming removed 3 bases at V and 2 bases at J, with 10 bases between. The full variable domain, its missing parts supplied by reference TRBV7-9 and TRBJ2-5, is DTGVSQNPRHKITKRGQNVTFRCDPISEHNRLYWYRQTLGQGPEFLTYFQNEAQLEKSRLLSDRFSAERPKGSFSTLEIQRTEQGDSAMYLCASSFSGSQETQYFGPGTRLLVL.

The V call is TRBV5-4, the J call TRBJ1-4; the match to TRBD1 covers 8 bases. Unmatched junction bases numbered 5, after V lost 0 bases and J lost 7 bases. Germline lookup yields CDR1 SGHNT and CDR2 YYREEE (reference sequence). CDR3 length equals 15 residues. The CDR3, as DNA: TGTGCCAGCAGCTTGGAACAGGGGGTTAGTGAAAAACTGTTTTTT. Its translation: CASSLEQGVSEKLFF.

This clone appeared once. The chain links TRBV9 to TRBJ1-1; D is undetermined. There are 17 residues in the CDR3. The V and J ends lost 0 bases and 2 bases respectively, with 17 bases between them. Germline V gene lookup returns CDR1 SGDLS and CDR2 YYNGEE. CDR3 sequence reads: CASSVVSTPTINTEAFF. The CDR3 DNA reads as TGTGCCAGCAGCGTAGTCTCAACCCCGACGATAAACACTGAAGCTTTCTTT. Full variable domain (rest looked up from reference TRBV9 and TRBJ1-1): DSGVTQTPKHLITATGQRVTLRCSPRSGDLSVYWYQQSLDQGLQFLIQYYNGEERAKGNILERFSAQQFPDLHSELNLSSLELGDSALYFCASSVVSTPTINTEAFFGQGTRLTVV.

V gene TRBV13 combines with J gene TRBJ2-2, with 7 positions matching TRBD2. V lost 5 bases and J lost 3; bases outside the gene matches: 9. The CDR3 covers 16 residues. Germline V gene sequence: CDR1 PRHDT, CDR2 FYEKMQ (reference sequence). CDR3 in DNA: TGTGCCAGCAGCGACTGGGCGGGAGCGCACACCGGGGAGCTGTTTTTT. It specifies CASSDWAGAHTGELFF. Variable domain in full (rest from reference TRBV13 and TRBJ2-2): AAGVIQSPRHLIKEKRETATLKCYPIPRHDTVYWYQQGPGQDPQFLISFYEKMQSDKGSIPDRFSAQQFSDYHSELNMSSLELGDSALYFCASSDWAGAHTGELFFGEGSRLTVL.

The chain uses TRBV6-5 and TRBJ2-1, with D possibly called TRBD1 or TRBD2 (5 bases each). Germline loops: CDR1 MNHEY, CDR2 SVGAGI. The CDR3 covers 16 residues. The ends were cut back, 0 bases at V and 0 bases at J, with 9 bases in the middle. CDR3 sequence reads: CASSYSWGSSYNEQFF. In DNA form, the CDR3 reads TGTGCCAGCAGTTACTCGTGGGGGAGCTCCTACAATGAGCAGTTCTTC.

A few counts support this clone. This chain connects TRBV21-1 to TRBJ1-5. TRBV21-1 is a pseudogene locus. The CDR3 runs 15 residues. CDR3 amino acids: CASSPRDRGNQPQHF. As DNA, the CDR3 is TGTGCCAGCAGCCCCAGGGACCGCGGCAATCAGCCCCAGCATTTT.

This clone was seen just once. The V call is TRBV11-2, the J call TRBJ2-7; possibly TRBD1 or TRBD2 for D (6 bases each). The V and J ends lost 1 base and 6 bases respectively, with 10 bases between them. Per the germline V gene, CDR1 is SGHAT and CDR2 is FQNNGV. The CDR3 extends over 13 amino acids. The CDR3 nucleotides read TGTGCCAGCAGCTTAGGAGGGGGGCGCGAGCAGTACTTC. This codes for CASSLGGGREQYF.

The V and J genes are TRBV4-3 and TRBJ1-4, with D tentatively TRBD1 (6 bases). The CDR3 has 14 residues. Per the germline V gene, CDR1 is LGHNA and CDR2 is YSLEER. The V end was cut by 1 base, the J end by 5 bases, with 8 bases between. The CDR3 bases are TGCGCCAGCAGCCAAGCAGGGGAAAATGAAAAACTGTTTTTT. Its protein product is CASSQAGENEKLFF.

DNA for the CDR3: TGTGCCAGCAGCTTGGAACTCAGCGGCGTCGCGAACACCGGGGAGCTGTTTTTT. This gives the protein CASSLELSGVANTGELFF. The rearrangement links TRBV28 to TRBJ2-2, with D perhaps matching TRBD2 (5 bases). Germline values: CDR1 MDHEN, CDR2 SYDVKM. V dropped 6 bases and J dropped 0 bases, with 20 bases sitting between them. The CDR3 length is 18 residues.